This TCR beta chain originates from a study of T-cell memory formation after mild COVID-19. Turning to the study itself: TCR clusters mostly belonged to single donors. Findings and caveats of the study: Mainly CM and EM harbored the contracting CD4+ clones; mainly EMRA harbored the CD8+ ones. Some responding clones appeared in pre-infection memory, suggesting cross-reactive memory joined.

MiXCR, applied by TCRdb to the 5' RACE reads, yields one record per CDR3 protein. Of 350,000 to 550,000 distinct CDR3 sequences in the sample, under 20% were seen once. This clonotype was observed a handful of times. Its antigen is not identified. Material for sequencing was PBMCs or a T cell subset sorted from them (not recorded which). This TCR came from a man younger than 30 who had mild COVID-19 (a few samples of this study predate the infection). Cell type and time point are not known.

The CDR3 protein is CASKKFGTVQETQYF. CDR3 DNA: TGTGCCAGCAAGAAATTCGGGACAGTCCAAGAGACCCAGTACTTC. The chain is built from TRBV12-3 or TRBV12-4 and TRBJ2-5; 7 positions agree with TRBD1. CDR3 length: 15 amino acids. V was pared by 7 bases and J by 1 base, with 9 bases of the junction left unmatched.